This is a list of T cell receptor beta chains from one sample in a study of blood T cell repertoires in COVID-19. Using immunoSEQ multiplex PCR, the repertoire was profiled, and TCRdb retains in-frame clones only, with some absent. The top ten clones hold roughly 21% of a sample with tens of thousands of clones, roughly nine tenths of them seen once. Sequenced input: peripheral blood. These receptors were obtained from a woman of 80 years or more with COVID-19, enrolled during active disease. Each CDR3 is given with its conserved first and last residue. Fields, in order: V gene, D gene, clone size, J gene, CDR3 protein, CDR3 DNA. A D gene is named only where the DNA matches it firmly. Not all rows give a size; the values are once, few, many and, for expanded clones, a class.

>TRBV6-6|NA|NA|TRBJ2-6
CASTRAGGANVLTF
TGTGCCAGCACAAGGGCGGGGGGGGCCAACGTCCTGACTTTC
>TRBV5-1|NA|NA|TRBJ2-2
CASSRTSVAGELFF
TGCGCCAGCAGCCGGACATCCGTGGCCGGGGAGCTGTTTTTT
>TRBV7-9|NA|NA|TRBJ1-1
CASSLAGAPPMNTEAFF
TGTGCCAGCAGCCTCGCGGGGGCCCCACCGATGAACACTGAAGCTTTCTTT
>TRBV6-5|NA|NA|TRBJ2-5
CASSRQPSKETQYF
TGTGCCAGCTCGAGACAGCCGTCCAAAGAGACCCAGTACTTC
>TRBV2|TRBD2|once|TRBJ2-3
CACRLAGSTDTQYF
TGTGCCTGTCGTCTAGCGGGAAGCACAGATACGCAGTATTTT
>TRBV4-1|NA|once|TRBJ1-1
CASSQEIRGGTEAFF
TGCGCCAGCAGCCAAGAAATTAGAGGAGGGACTGAAGCTTTCTTT
>TRBV29-1|NA|NA|TRBJ1-1
CSVGQTNTEAFF
TGCAGCGTTGGACAGACGAACACTGAAGCTTTCTTT
>TRBV6-1|NA|NA|TRBJ1-2
CASSEPRESGYTF
TGTGCCAGCAGTGAACCGAGGGAGTCAGGCTACACCTTC
>TRBV18|NA|NA|TRBJ1-2
CASSPRWITDGYTF
TGTGCCAGCTCACCGAGGTGGATAACGGATGGCTACACCTTC
>TRBV7-2|NA|NA|TRBJ1-5
CASSPDRSNQPQHF
TGTGCCAGCAGCCCGGACAGAAGCAATCAGCCCCAGCATTTT
>TRBV3-1/TRBV3-2|NA|NA|TRBJ1-6
CASSHREAYNSPLHF
TGTGCCAGCAGCCACAGGGAGGCTTATAATTCACCCCTCCACTTT
>TRBV29-1|TRBD1|few|TRBJ1-5
CSVVVSGGTGNQPQHF
TGCAGCGTTGTTGTGTCAGGGGGAACGGGCAATCAGCCCCAGCATTTT
>TRBV6-5|TRBD1|NA|TRBJ1-6
CASSLTGSNSPLHF
TGTGCCAGCAGTCTGACAGGGAGCAATTCACCCCTCCACTTT
>TRBV5-1|NA|NA|TRBJ1-6
CASSWGPGGPVPLHF
TGCGCCAGCAGCTGGGGCCCGGGGGGTCCCGTTCCCCTCCACTTT
>TRBV7-9|NA|once|TRBJ2-5
CASSGGGGSGTQYF
TGTGCCAGCAGCGGGGGCGGGGGAAGCGGGACCCAGTACTTC
>TRBV13|TRBD1|NA|TRBJ1-6
CASSLGQGLGSPLHF
TGTGCCAGCAGCTTGGGACAGGGGTTGGGTTCACCCCTCCACTTT
>TRBV5-6|NA|NA|TRBJ1-1
CASSRRGGSSTEAFF
TGTGCCAGCAGCCGTAGAGGGGGTTCGAGCACTGAAGCTTTCTTT
>TRBV30|NA|NA|TRBJ2-5
CAWSVKRAGGTETQYF
TGTGCCTGGAGCGTAAAGAGGGCAGGGGGGACGGAGACCCAGTACTTC
>TRBV15|NA|NA|TRBJ1-5
CATSRGGRVNQPQHF
TGTGCCACCAGCAGAGGTGGCCGGGTCAATCAGCCCCAGCATTTT
>TRBV19|NA|NA|TRBJ1-5
CASSMGGNSNQPQHF
TGTGCCAGTAGTATGGGGGGGAATAGCAATCAGCCCCAGCATTTT
>TRBV9|NA|once|TRBJ2-1
CASSVGSQRSFEQFF
TGTGCCAGCAGCGTAGGGTCCCAGCGGAGTTTCGAGCAGTTCTTC
>TRBV15|NA|once|TRBJ2-3
CATSRESTDTQYF
TGTGCCACCAGCAGGGAGTCCACAGATACGCAGTATTTT
>TRBV6-5|NA|NA|TRBJ1-1
CASLHHREGTEAFF
TGTGCCAGCCTCCACCACAGGGAGGGCACTGAAGCTTTCTTT
>TRBV6-6|NA|NA|TRBJ1-1
CASTVSSRAFF
TGTGCCAGCACCGTTTCGAGTCGAGCTTTCTTT
>TRBV27|TRBD1|NA|TRBJ2-1
CASSLSSGTAGYNEQFF
TGTGCCAGCAGTTTATCTTCCGGGACAGCAGGATACAATGAGCAGTTCTTC
>TRBV7-2|TRBD1|NA|TRBJ1-1
CASSHLDRRLREAFF
TGTGCCAGCAGCCACTTGGACAGGCGGCTCCGCGAAGCTTTCTTT
>TRBV7-2|NA|NA|TRBJ2-3
CASSLMTDTQYF
TGTGCCAGCAGCCTTATGACAGATACGCAGTATTTT
>TRBV27|NA|NA|TRBJ1-1
CASQNHNTEAFF
TGTGCCAGCCAGAACCATAACACTGAAGCTTTCTTT
>TRBV24-1|TRBD1|NA|TRBJ2-1
CATSDPGQGGNEQFF
TGTGCCACCAGTGACCCGGGACAGGGGGGTAATGAGCAGTTCTTC
>TRBV19|TRBD1|NA|TRBJ2-7
CASEGGQYEQYF
TGTGCCAGCGAAGGGGGCCAGTACGAGCAGTACTTC
>TRBV3-1/TRBV3-2|NA|NA|TRBJ2-6
CASSLDGLSGANVLTF
TGTGCCAGCAGCCTCGATGGGCTTTCTGGGGCCAACGTCCTGACTTTC
>TRBV7-2|NA|few|TRBJ2-7
CASSLRDNYEQYF
TGTGCCAGCAGCTTAAGGGACAACTACGAGCAGTACTTC
>TRBV7-8|NA|NA|TRBJ2-6
CASSQQTGTGANVLTF
TGTGCCAGCAGCCAACAGACAGGTACTGGGGCCAACGTCCTGACTTTC